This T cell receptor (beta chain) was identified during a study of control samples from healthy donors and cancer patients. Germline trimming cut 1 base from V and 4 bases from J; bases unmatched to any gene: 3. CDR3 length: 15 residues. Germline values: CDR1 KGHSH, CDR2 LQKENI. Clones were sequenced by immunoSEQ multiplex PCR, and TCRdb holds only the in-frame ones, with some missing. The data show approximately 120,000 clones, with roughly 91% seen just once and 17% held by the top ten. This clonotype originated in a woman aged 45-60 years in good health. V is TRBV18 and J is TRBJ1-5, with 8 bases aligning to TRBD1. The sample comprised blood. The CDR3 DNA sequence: TGTGCCAGCTCACCACGGACAGGGATAAATCAGCCCCAGCATTTT. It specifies CASSPRTGINQPQHF.